The TCR beta chain described here comes from a study of CXCR3 chemokines and chemotherapy response in bladder cancer (dated by TCRdb to 2021 to 2024). Regarding the complete study: The study tested whether activity of the CXCR3 chemokine system within human bladder cancer tumors predicted response to chemotherapy.

This clonotype was recorded at least ten times. Its antigen is still unknown. Base qualities are not at hand, and no much larger clone is one base apart. Trimming accounts for 6 bases at V and 0 bases at J, while the number of junction bases matched to no gene is 5. Taken from the germline V gene, the CDR1 and CDR2 loops are ENHRY and SYGVKD. From cysteine to phenylalanine, the CDR3 is 14 amino acids long. Just CDR3 DNA is preserved here, 42 bases in frame from base 1. The receptor library was made with PCR. Sequencing was performed on an Illumina HiSeq 2500. TCRdb reworked the public reads: Q25 trimming with fastp, MiXCR clone assembly, productive beta chains retained. CDR3 protein duplicates are merged, each entry listing the most common genes and DNA. For this sample there are about 13,000 distinct CDR3 sequences; 9.5% to 15% appear just once. Jointly, the top ten make up 25% to 30% of the sample.

The sequence links TRBV10-3 to TRBJ2-7; TRBD1 matches 7 bases in the middle. This TCR came from a human donor with bladder cancer that did not respond to neoadjuvant chemotherapy. The specimen was taken from a patient whose treatment included neoadjuvant chemotherapy. The CDR3 here reads CAIRGQDGSYEQYF. The sequence in DNA is TGTGCCATCAGAGGACAGGACGGCTCCTACGAGCAGTACTTC.